A selection of T cell receptor beta chains follows, all from one sample in a study of CD8 T cells in Susac syndrome. TCRdb itself ran the immunoSEQ multiplex PCR reads through MiXCR, one entry per CDR3 protein. The sample contains about 300,000 distinct CDR3 sequences, around 89% of which appear only once. Sequencing was carried out using CD8+ T cells from PBMCs. All receptors derive from a human donor with multiple sclerosis. Both conserved end residues are part of each CDR3. A D gene is named only where the DNA matches it firmly. Only some rows state a clone size, as once, few, many or a class for expanded clones.

v_call,clone_size,j_call,d_call,cdr3_nt,cdr3_aa
TRBV16,-,TRBJ2-7,-,TGTGCCAGCAGCCAATCAAAGGGGGCCGGGGGTACCTACGAGCAGTACTTC,CASSQSKGAGGTYEQYF
TRBV24-1,-,TRBJ2-5,-,TGTGCCACCAGTTCCCAGCTAGCGTTCTACTTC,CATSSQLAFYF
TRBV4-2,-,TRBJ2-7,-,TGTGCCAGCAGCCAGCTACCCTCAGGGTCGGGGTACGAGCAGTACTTC,CASSQLPSGSGYEQYF
TRBV3-1,-,TRBJ2-5,TRBD2,TGTGCCAGCATCGACTTACTAGCGGGAGAAGAGACCCAGTACTTC,CASIDLLAGEETQYF
TRBV24-1,-,TRBJ2-3,TRBD1,TGTGCCACCAGTGCCACGACAGGGTCCAGTCGAGATACGCAGTATTTT,CATSATTGSSRDTQYF
TRBV7-8,-,TRBJ2-5,TRBD2,TGTGCCAGCAGCTTAGTACTCACTAGCGGATTAAAAGAGACCCAGTACTTC,CASSLVLTSGLKETQYF
TRBV10-2,once,TRBJ2-7,TRBD1,TGCGCCAGCAGGCTTCCGGGACAGGGGGATTACCAGTACTTC,CASRLPGQGDYQYF
TRBV21-1,-,TRBJ2-5,-,TGTGCCAGCAGCACGAGCACAGGGAAAGAGACCCAGTACTTC,CASSTSTGKETQYF
TRBV2,-,TRBJ2-2,TRBD1,TGTGCCAATACAGGGGAATCCGGGGAGCTGTTTTTT,CANTGESGELFF
TRBV6-6,-,TRBJ1-2,-,TGTGCCAGCAGTCAGGATGACAGCTACGGCTACACCTTC,CASSQDDSYGYTF
TRBV27,-,TRBJ2-5,-,TGTGCCACCCGGGGGAGCCCAGGGACCCAGTACTTC,CATRGSPGTQYF
TRBV7-2,-,TRBJ2-7,TRBD2,TGTGCCAGCAGCTCCGGACTAGGGGCCTACGAGCAGTACTTC,CASSSGLGAYEQYF
TRBV19,-,TRBJ2-1,-,TGTGCCAGTAGTATACTCACAGGGATGTACAATGAGCAGTTCTTC,CASSILTGMYNEQFF
TRBV5-1,once,TRBJ1-6,-,TGCGCCAGCAGGTTGGGCACGCTGGATAATTCACCCCTCCACTTT,CASRLGTLDNSPLHF
TRBV5-6,-,TRBJ2-1,TRBD2,TGTGCCAGCAGCTGGCTAGCGGCAGGCCTTTACAATGAGCAGTTCTTC,CASSWLAAGLYNEQFF
TRBV27,-,TRBJ1-5,-,TGTGCCAGCAGTTTATCGGGGGACATCAATCAGCCCCAGCATTTT,CASSLSGDINQPQHF